This T cell receptor beta chain was recorded in a study of blood T cell repertoires in COVID-19. On the study more broadly: Some COVID-19 samples were acute and others convalescent; all came from the United States, Italy and Spain. Sample material is recorded as cDNA or gDNA derived from T cells, B-cell-depleted T cells, or PBMCs.

TCRdb keeps only in-frame clones here, not all; method: immunoSEQ multiplex PCR. The table has around 140,000 clones, about 80% seen once. Germline V CDR1 and CDR2: LGHDT, YNNKEL (reference sequence). Unmatched junction bases numbered 2, after V lost 4 bases and J lost 6 bases. This CDR3 spans 15 amino acids. This sequence was found in a human donor in a cohort sampled during active COVID-19. The sample taken for sequencing was peripheral blood. V is TRBV3-1 (or the pseudogene TRBV3-2) and J is TRBJ2-2, with 13 bases that match TRBD2. The DNA for the CDR3 is TGTGCCAGCAGCCGCGGGACTAGCGGGGCCGGGGAGCTGTTTTTT. Protein: CASSRGTSGAGELFF.